This TCR beta chain was found in a study of T cells expressing NK-cell markers. Study conclusions and caveats: Topping the CD3+CD56-NKG2C+ fraction as well were these clonotypes, in a few donors. Among CD8+ T cells from about six donors, dominant NKG2C+ clonotypes accounted for about 1.0-7.0%.

Germline CDR1 reads SGHTA; CDR2 reads FQGTGA. The CDR3 sequence is 14 residues long. As concerns this clonotype: Its antigen is undetermined.

TCRdb reprocessed the 5' RACE reads and reports one entry per CDR3 protein, with no DNA. The sample totals about 460,000 distinct CDR3 sequences. The genes are TRBV7-3 and TRBJ2-2; TCRdb indicates TRBD1, and absent DNA this call remains unverified. Sequenced: blood T cells: a sorted CD56 or NKG2C T cell subset, CD4+ or CD8+ T cells, or bulk PBMC T cells (not recorded which). This receptor was obtained from a woman aged 45-59 years in good health. The CDR3 is CASTPGPNTGELFF.